This T cell receptor beta chain was captured in a study of blood T cell repertoires in COVID-19. On the study more broadly: Some COVID-19 samples were acute and others convalescent; all came from the United States, Italy and Spain. From T cells, B-cell-depleted T cells, or PBMCs came the material, which was cDNA or gDNA.

Original processing notes: Reference gene primers were amplified, and this amplification served to estimate nucleated cell counts. The repertoire was sequenced with immunoSEQ multiplex PCR; TCRdb's copy has only in-frame clones and lacks some. V, J and clone size are those of that table, while D and trimming were read from the DNA. The sample has roughly 270,000 clones, 75% to 85% seen once; the top ten hold roughly 4.6%. The CDR3 has 14 residues. Trimming cost V 5 bases and J 7 bases, with 15 bases left between them. The germline gives CDR1 PRHDT, CDR2 FYEKMQ (reference sequence). The receptor's source is a man in his forties or fifties with active or convalescent COVID-19. The chain combines TRBV13 with TRBJ2-1, with a possible D match to TRBD2 (6 bases). The sequencing sample was made of peripheral blood. Here the CDR3 DNA reads TGTGCCAGCAGCCCCGGGACTCCCTGGAATGAGCAGTTCTTC. Its protein product is CASSPGTPWNEQFF.